This entry lists 11 T cell receptor beta chains sequenced from one sample in a study of control samples from healthy donors and cancer patients. TCRdb's copy holds only in-frame clones and misses some; the assay was immunoSEQ multiplex PCR. The table records about 100,000 clones, 70% to 85% of them present only once. The sequenced sample consisted of blood. The receptors derive from a man younger than 35 in good health.

CDR3 residues: CASSQGVEYNEQFF. CDR3 bases: TGTGCCAGCAGCCAAGGGGTAGAGTACAATGAGCAGTTCTTC. The J gene is TRBJ2-1, the V gene TRBV27; tentative D call: TRBD1 (5 bases). The V gene lost 6 bases and the J gene lost 4 bases, with 13 bases spanning the gap. The CDR3 has 14 residues. In germline, CDR1 is MNHEY, CDR2 SMNVEV (reference sequence).

This rearrangement joins TRBV5-1 to TRBJ2-1; TRBD2 matches at 13 bases. The CDR3 covers 19 residues. The V gene's germline CDR1 is SGHRS and CDR2 YFSETQ. With 5 bases clipped from V and 0 bases from J, the junction kept 11 bases outside the gene matches. CDR3 in DNA: TGCGCCAGCAGTTACCTCGGACTAGCGGGGGCCAACTCCTACAATGAGCAGTTCTTC. It is translated as CASSYLGLAGANSYNEQFF.

The V gene is TRBV7-9, the J gene TRBJ1-1; perhaps TRBD1 as D (5 bases). With 5 bases removed from V and 4 bases from J, the gap between germline ends came to 23 bases. The CDR3 runs to 17 residues. Per germline, CDR1 SEHNR and CDR2 FQNEAQ (reference sequence). The CDR3 sequence is CASSPPPRDGPPTEAFF. The CDR3, as DNA: TGTGCCAGCAGCCCCCCCCCTCGGGACGGCCCTCCCACTGAAGCTTTCTTT. Looking up the rest from reference TRBV7-9 and TRBJ1-1 gives the full variable domain: DTGVSQNPRHKITKRGQNVTFRCDPISEHNRLYWYRQTLGQGPEFLTYFQNEAQLEKSRLLSDRFSAERPKGSFSTLEIQRTEQGDSAMYLCASSPPPRDGPPTEAFFGQGTRLTVV.

This sequence joins TRBV9 and TRBJ2-5, with 8 nucleotides matching TRBD2. Trimming cost V 6 bases and J 4 bases; bases outside gene matches: 11. The CDR3 is made up of 15 amino acids. Germline V gene lookup returns CDR1 SGDLS and CDR2 YYNGEE. CDR3 nucleotide sequence: TGTGCCAGCACCGGGGGGGCCTCGGTGGGAGAGACCCAGTACTTC. Protein: CASTGGASVGETQYF. Full variable domain (outside the CDR3, taken from reference TRBV9 and TRBJ2-5): DSGVTQTPKHLITATGQRVTLRCSPRSGDLSVYWYQQSLDQGLQFLIQYYNGEERAKGNILERFSAQQFPDLHSELNLSSLELGDSALYFCASTGGASVGETQYFGPGTRLLVL.

This clone is a singleton in its sample. The rearrangement uses TRBV6-4 and TRBJ2-2; no definite D call. This CDR3 has 14 amino acids. Germline CDR1 reads MRHNA; CDR2 reads SNTAGT. Trimming stripped 4 bases from V and 3 bases from J, with 9 bases between. The CDR3 loop reads CASSVEVHTGELFF. The CDR3 region has the DNA TGTGCCAGCAGTGTCGAGGTGCACACCGGGGAGCTGTTTTTT.

The chain links TRBV7-9 to TRBJ1-2; D remains unclear. Germline V gives CDR1 SEHNR, CDR2 FQNEAQ (reference sequence). V lost 5 bases, J lost 7 bases, and 20 bases lay in between. The CDR3 is 15 amino acids. The CDR3 is CASSVLRDPGGGYTF. The DNA of the CDR3 is TGTGCCAGCAGCGTTCTACGGGATCCGGGAGGTGGCTACACCTTC.

The chain joins TRBV2 to TRBJ1-2; TRBD1 agrees at 8 bases. The CDR3 contains 15 residues. Germline CDR1 SNHLY, CDR2 FYNNEI. Germline trimming cut 4 bases from V and 4 bases from J; bases unmatched to any gene: 8. CDR3 protein: CASSGRGRNGYGYTF. CDR3 in DNA: TGTGCCAGCAGTGGCAGGGGGCGCAATGGCTATGGCTACACCTTC.

This chain connects TRBV5-1 to TRBJ1-4; TRBD1 might be the D (6 bases). The V and J ends lost 4 bases and 2 bases respectively, with 15 bases between them. Germline V gene sequence: CDR1 SGHRS, CDR2 YFSETQ. The CDR3 spans 16 residues. The CDR3 sequence is CASSRSGQGTNEKLFF. The CDR3 DNA follows: TGCGCCAGCAGCCGGAGCGGGCAGGGGACTAATGAAAAACTGTTTTTT.

J is TRBJ1-5 and V is TRBV28; no definite D call. The ends were cut back, 6 bases at V and 3 bases at J, with 21 bases in the middle. This CDR3 has 17 residues. Per germline, CDR1 MDHEN and CDR2 SYDVKM. The CDR3 reads CASRGLWALRANQPQHF. CDR3 nucleotides: TGTGCCAGCAGGGGATTGTGGGCGCTTCGCGCCAATCAGCCCCAGCATTTT. The complete variable domain, with remaining parts taken from reference TRBV28 and TRBJ1-5, reads DVKVTQSSRYLVKRTGEKVFLECVQDMDHENMFWYRQDPGLGLRLIYFSYDVKMKEKGDIPEGYSVSREKKERFSLILESASTNQTSMYLCASRGLWALRANQPQHFGDGTRLSIL.

V and J are TRBV19 and TRBJ2-7; a possible D gene is TRBD2 (5 bases). The CDR3 totals 12 residues. Trimming removed 3 bases at V and 6 bases at J, with 9 bases between. Germline values: CDR1 LNHDA, CDR2 SQIVND (reference sequence). CDR3 sequence: CASSMSGVEQYF. CDR3 DNA: TGTGCCAGTAGTATGTCCGGGGTCGAGCAGTACTTC.

V is TRBV18 and J is TRBJ2-3; the match to TRBD1 covers 7 bases. The CDR3 is 16 residues long. The germline V gene has CDR1 KGHSH and CDR2 LQKENI. Trimming at V came to 3 bases and at J to 1 base, leaving 7 bases not matched to a gene. CDR3 sequence reads: CASSPPGTARTDTQYF. CDR3 nucleotide sequence: TGTGCCAGCTCACCGCCCGGGACAGCCCGCACAGATACGCAGTATTTT.